The 9 T cell receptor beta chains below were found in one sample sequenced in a study of blood T cell repertoires in COVID-19. The method was immunoSEQ multiplex PCR; TCRdb's version includes in-frame clones alone and lacks a portion of them. The sample includes about 54,000 clones, around 81% of them seen just once. The sequencing input was peripheral blood. Source of these receptors: a woman aged 55-70 years with acute or convalescent COVID-19.

The gene calls are TRBV5-4 and TRBJ1-1; 7 bases align to TRBD1. CDR1 SGHNT and CDR2 YYREEE come from the germline V gene (reference sequence). V was clipped by 4 bases and J by 0 bases; unmatched bases: 3. This CDR3 region has 14 residues. CDR3 DNA sequence: TGTGCCAGCAGCACTGACAGGGTGAACACTGAAGCTTTCTTT. This sequence encodes CASSTDRVNTEAFF.

The chain has TRBV5-1 and TRBJ2-1, with 9 bases aligning to TRBD2. The CDR3 runs to 16 residues. In germline, CDR1 is SGHRS, CDR2 YFSETQ. With 4 bases clipped from V and 3 bases from J, the junction kept 8 bases outside the gene matches. The CDR3 region has the DNA TGCGCCAGCAGCCCAATTAGCGGGGGCTACTACAATGAGCAGTTCTTC. It encodes CASSPISGGYYNEQFF.

V and J are TRBV6-6 and TRBJ2-7; 7 nucleotides align to TRBD2. The CDR3 runs 13 residues. The V gene's germline CDR1 is MNHNY and CDR2 SVGAGI (reference sequence). The trim removed 6 bases at V and 0 bases at J, leaving 2 bases unmatched. The CDR3 DNA sequence: TGTGCCAGCAGCCCGGGGGGCTCCTACGAGCAGTACTTC. It codes for CASSPGGSYEQYF.

This chain links TRBV11-2 with TRBJ1-2; tentatively, D is TRBD1 (5 bases). Germline V gene data show CDR1 as SGHAT and CDR2 as FQNNGV. Between the trimmed V and J ends, which lost 4 bases and 5 bases, there was a span of 17 bases. There are 15 residues in the CDR3. CDR3 DNA: TGTGCCAGCAGCTCCGTCGGTCAGGGAGGGTATGGCTACACCTTC. Residues: CASSSVGQGGYGYTF.

In this sample, this clone turned up a few times. J is TRBJ1-5 and V is TRBV19; D remains ambiguous. The CDR3 runs to 11 residues. The V gene lost 6 bases and the J gene lost 13 bases, with 13 bases spanning the gap. Germline V gives CDR1 LNHDA, CDR2 SQIVND (reference sequence). The chain's CDR3 is CASSNLREQHF. CDR3 nucleotides: TGTGCCAGTAGCAACCTACGGGAACAGCATTTT.

As concerns this clone: This sample also contains other DNA sequences that code for the same CDR3. This rearrangement joins TRBV5-1 to TRBJ1-1; D gene unclear. Trimming stripped 4 bases from V and 2 bases from J, with 9 bases between. The CDR3 spans 13 residues. The germline V gene has CDR1 SGHRS and CDR2 YFSETQ. The CDR3 region is CASSPSGNTEAFF. The CDR3 DNA follows: TGCGCCAGCAGCCCTTCGGGTAACACTGAAGCTTTCTTT.

The gene calls are TRBV19 and TRBJ1-5; D might be TRBD1 (5 bases). The germline V gene encodes CDR1 LNHDA and CDR2 SQIVND (reference sequence). Trimming took off 7 bases at V and 0 bases at J, with 13 bases between the two ends. This CDR3 comprises 15 residues. CDR3 sequence reads: CASTQGRGSNQPQHF. The DNA of the CDR3 is TGTGCCAGTACCCAGGGCCGTGGTAGCAATCAGCCCCAGCATTTT.

This clone was detected a few times. The chain uses TRBV9 and TRBJ2-3; D might be TRBD1 (6 bases). The V end lost 0 bases, the J end lost 1 base, and 15 bases lay between the germline ends. The length of the CDR3 is 17 residues. CDR1 is SGDLS, CDR2 YYNGEE, per germline. The DNA for the CDR3 is TGTGCCAGCAGCGTAGGTTCGACAGGCTTGGGCACAGATACGCAGTATTTT. This sequence encodes CASSVGSTGLGTDTQYF.

The V gene is TRBV2, the J gene TRBJ1-6; 8 nucleotides align to TRBD1. Germline assignment: CDR1 SNHLY and CDR2 FYNNEI. The length of the CDR3 is 15 residues. Trimming took 5 bases from V and 6 from J; bases not matched to a gene: 6. The CDR3 DNA reads as TGTGCCAGCAGTCGCCCGGGACAGGTTAATTCACCCCTCCACTTT. This translates into CASSRPGQVNSPLHF.